These 9 T cell receptor beta chains originate from one sample sequenced in a study of PD-L1 blockade in urothelial cancer. Measured with immunoSEQ multiplex PCR; TCRdb has only the in-frame clones, and not every one. The data show under 130,000 clones, approximately 85% seen once. This sample comprised PBMCs, obtained around atezolizumab (anti-PD-L1) treatment. Every receptor here comes from a man aged 45 to 65 with urothelial cancer.

This rearrangement joins TRBV11-2 to TRBJ1-5; D is unresolved. The CDR3 contains 13 residues. Germline loops: CDR1 SGHAT, CDR2 FQNNGV. V was clipped by 0 bases and J by 5 bases, with 5 bases between them. CDR3 bases: TGTGCCAGCAGCTTAGACCGAGATCAGCCCCAGCATTTT. Translated: CASSLDRDQPQHF.

The chain is built from TRBV2 and TRBJ2-1, with TRBD2 matching 8 bases. CDR1 is SNHLY and CDR2 is FYNNEI in the germline V gene. The CDR3 loop spans 14 amino acids. The junction had 8 bases not matched to a gene; V was cut back by 7 bases and J by 6 bases. The CDR3 protein is CASKPGLVPNEQFF. The CDR3 bases are TGTGCCAGCAAACCGGGACTAGTCCCCAATGAGCAGTTCTTC.

The J gene is TRBJ2-1, the V gene TRBV4-1, with 9 bases matching TRBD1. Trimming cost V 0 bases and J 6 bases; bases outside gene matches: 9. Germline V gene sequence: CDR1 MGHRA, CDR2 YSYEKL. This CDR3 is built from 17 residues. In nucleotides, the CDR3 is TGCGCCAGCAGCCAAGATGGCTACAGGGGGCTTGGCAATGAGCAGTTCTTC. This sequence encodes CASSQDGYRGLGNEQFF.

V is TRBV28 and J is TRBJ1-5; no clear D gene. V was pared by 2 bases and J by 10 bases, with 15 bases between. Germline CDR1 is MDHEN and CDR2 is SYDVKM. The CDR3 totals 14 residues. Here the CDR3 DNA reads TGTGCCAGCAGTTTAACGGCGTCAGGTGGACCCCAGCATTTT. Protein product: CASSLTASGGPQHF.

The gene calls are TRBV5-1 and TRBJ2-1; 7 bases are shared with TRBD1. V shed 5 bases, J shed 2 bases, and the junction held 7 bases outside the gene matches. CDR1 SGHRS and CDR2 YFSETQ come from the germline V gene. The CDR3 is 15 amino acids. As DNA, the CDR3 is TGCGCCAGCAGACCGGGGACAGACACCTACAATGAGCAGTTCTTC. This translates into CASRPGTDTYNEQFF.

The chain is built from TRBV5-1 and TRBJ1-2, with D possibly TRBD1 on 5 matching bases. The CDR3 runs 13 residues. Germline CDR1 and CDR2: SGHRS and YFSETQ. V shed 3 bases and J shed 8 bases, with 14 bases lying between them. CDR3 nucleotides: TGCGCCAGCAGCTCGACAGCGCCCCTAGGCTACACCTTC. This gives the protein CASSSTAPLGYTF.

This clone was seen only a few times. J is TRBJ1-2 and V is TRBV9; 8 bases line up with TRBD1. Germline V gene data show CDR1 as SGDLS and CDR2 as YYNGEE. The CDR3 covers 15 residues. With V trimmed by 3 bases and J by 8 bases, 12 bases remained unmatched. In DNA form, the CDR3 reads TGTGCCAGCAGCGGAAATTCTTTACAGGGGGACGGCTACACCTTC. As protein: CASSGNSLQGDGYTF. Looking up the rest from reference TRBV9 and TRBJ1-2 gives the full variable domain: DSGVTQTPKHLITATGQRVTLRCSPRSGDLSVYWYQQSLDQGLQFLIQYYNGEERAKGNILERFSAQQFPDLHSELNLSSLELGDSALYFCASSGNSLQGDGYTFGSGTRLTVV.

The CDR3 spells CASSIQGGEETQYF. CDR3 DNA sequence: TGTGCCAGTAGTATTCAGGGTGGAGAAGAGACCCAGTACTTC. The chain is built from TRBV19 and TRBJ2-5; D may be TRBD1 (5 bases). Germline V lookup: CDR1 LNHDA, CDR2 SQIVND (reference sequence). The V and J ends lost 3 bases and 3 bases respectively, with 11 bases between them. The CDR3 has 14 residues.

The chain is built from TRBV5-1 and TRBJ1-1; 7 bases match TRBD1. V was clipped by 2 bases and J by 10 bases; unmatched bases: 5. Germline V lookup: CDR1 SGHRS, CDR2 YFSETQ. The CDR3 sequence is 12 residues long. The CDR3 sequence is CASSFTGDAAFF. In nucleotides, the CDR3 is TGCGCCAGCAGCTTCACAGGGGATGCAGCTTTCTTT.